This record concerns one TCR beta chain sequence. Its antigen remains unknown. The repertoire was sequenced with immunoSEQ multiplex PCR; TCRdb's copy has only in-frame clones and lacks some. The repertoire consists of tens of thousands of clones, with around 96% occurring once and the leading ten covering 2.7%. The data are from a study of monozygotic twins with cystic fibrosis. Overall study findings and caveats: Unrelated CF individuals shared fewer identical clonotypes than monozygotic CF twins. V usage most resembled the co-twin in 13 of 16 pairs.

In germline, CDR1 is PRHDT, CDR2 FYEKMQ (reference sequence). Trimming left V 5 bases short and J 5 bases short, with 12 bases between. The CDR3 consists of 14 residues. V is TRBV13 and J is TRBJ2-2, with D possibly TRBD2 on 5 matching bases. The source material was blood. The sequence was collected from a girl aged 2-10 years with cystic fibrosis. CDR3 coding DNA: TGTGCCAGCAGCCCCGGCGGGTTTACCGGGGAGCTGTTTTTT. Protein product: CASSPGGFTGELFF. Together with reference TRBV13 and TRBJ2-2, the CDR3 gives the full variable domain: AAGVIQSPRHLIKEKRETATLKCYPIPRHDTVYWYQQGPGQDPQFLISFYEKMQSDKGSIPDRFSAQQFSDYHSELNMSSLELGDSALYFCASSPGGFTGELFFGEGSRLTVL.